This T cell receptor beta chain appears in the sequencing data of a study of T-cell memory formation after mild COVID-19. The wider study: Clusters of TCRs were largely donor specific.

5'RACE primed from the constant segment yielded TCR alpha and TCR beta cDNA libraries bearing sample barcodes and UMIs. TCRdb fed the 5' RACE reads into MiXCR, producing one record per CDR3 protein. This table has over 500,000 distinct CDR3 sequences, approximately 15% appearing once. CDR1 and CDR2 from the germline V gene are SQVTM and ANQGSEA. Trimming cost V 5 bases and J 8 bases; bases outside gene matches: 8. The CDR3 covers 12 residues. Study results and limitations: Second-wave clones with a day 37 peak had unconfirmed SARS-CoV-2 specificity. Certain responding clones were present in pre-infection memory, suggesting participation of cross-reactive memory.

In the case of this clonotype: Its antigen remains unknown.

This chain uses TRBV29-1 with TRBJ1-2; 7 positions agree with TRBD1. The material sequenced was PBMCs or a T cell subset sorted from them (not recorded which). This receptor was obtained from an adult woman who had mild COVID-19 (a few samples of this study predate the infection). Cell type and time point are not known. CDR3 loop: CSVPRQGRGYTF. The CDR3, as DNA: TGCAGCGTTCCACGACAGGGTCGCGGCTACACCTTC.